Shown below are 14 T cell receptor beta chains from a single sample sequenced in a study of T-cell memory formation after mild COVID-19 (dated by TCRdb to the early 2020s). The library was made by 5' RACE. Sequencing relied on an Illumina NovaSeq 6000. TCRdb handled the public reads itself, with Q25 trimming in fastp and clone calling in MiXCR, and kept productive beta chains. Rows with one shared CDR3 protein collapse into an entry with the most common genes and DNA. The sample profile shows a few hundred thousand distinct CDR3 sequences; around 21% of them were found once. The top ten constitute under 15% of the sample. Sample: PBMCs or a T cell subset sorted from them (not recorded which). These TCRs come from an adult woman who had mild COVID-19 (a few samples of this study predate the infection). The sample titles of this study are shuffled in the database, so cell type and time point are left out; the donor was told from shared clones.

This clonotype has more than one count but fewer than ten. This chain uses TRBV7-2 with TRBJ1-1, with TRBD1 as a possible D gene (5 bases). CDR1 SGHTA and CDR2 FQGNSA come from the germline V gene. The CDR3 loop spans 14 amino acids. Trimming stripped 4 bases from V and 5 bases from J, with 14 bases between. DNA for the CDR3: TGTGCCAGCAGCTCCCAGGGAGGGGTAACTGAAGCTTTCTTT. As protein: CASSSQGGVTEAFF.

This clonotype was counted between two and nine times. The rearrangement uses TRBV29-1 and TRBJ2-7; D may be TRBD2 (6 bases). There are 13 residues in the CDR3. The V end was cut by 5 bases, the J end by 3 bases, with 14 bases between. Germline V gene sequence: CDR1 SQVTM, CDR2 ANQGSEA. This chain's CDR3 is CSVTGRGGYEQYF. CDR3 coding DNA: TGCAGCGTTACCGGTAGGGGAGGCTACGAGCAGTACTTC.

This clonotype has only a few counts. The chain carries TRBV2 and TRBJ2-5; D gene uncertain. V was pared by 6 bases and J by 0 bases, with 11 bases between. Germline CDR1 and CDR2: SNHLY and FYNNEI. The CDR3 covers 14 residues. The CDR3 sequence is CASSRRTDQETQYF. The CDR3 DNA reads TGTGCCAGCAGCCGTAGGACGGACCAAGAGACCCAGTACTTC.

This clonotype appeared a few times. The chain has TRBV30 and TRBJ1-1, with TRBD1 as a possible D gene (5 bases). CDR1 GTSNPN and CDR2 SVGIG come from the germline V gene (reference sequence). There are 13 residues in the CDR3. The V end was cut by 1 base, the J end by 1 base, with 7 bases between. The CDR3 DNA is TGTGCCTGGAGTGGACAGTCGAACACTGAAGCTTTCTTT. This encodes CAWSGQSNTEAFF.

V and J are TRBV20-1 and TRBJ1-2; 9 nucleotides match TRBD1. V lost 0 bases to trimming and J lost 7 bases; unmatched junction nucleotides: 9. The CDR3 is 15 amino acids. Per germline, CDR1 DFQATT and CDR2 SNEGSKA (reference sequence). The CDR3 is CSARDRGQGLGGYTF. The CDR3 nucleotides are TGCAGTGCTAGAGATCGAGGACAGGGGCTTGGTGGCTACACCTTC.

The V gene is TRBV16, the J gene TRBJ2-4; D remains unclear. Per germline, CDR1 KGHSY and CDR2 FQNENV. V was shortened by 0 bases and J by 1 base, with 13 bases between the two germline ends. This CDR3 comprises 17 residues. CDR3 amino acids: CASSQSSVISAKNIQYF. In DNA, the CDR3 is TGTGCCAGCAGCCAATCTTCAGTCATCAGTGCCAAAAACATTCAGTACTTC.

This sequence joins TRBV13 and TRBJ2-7; D is undetermined. CDR3 size: 14 residues. V shed 0 bases and J shed 5 bases, with 11 bases lying between them. Germline V gene lookup returns CDR1 PRHDT and CDR2 FYEKMQ (reference sequence). The chain's CDR3 is CASSLGLGFNEQYF. The CDR3 DNA reads TGTGCCAGCAGCTTAGGCCTAGGGTTCAACGAGCAGTACTTC.

This clonotype has a handful of counts. V is TRBV20-1 and J is TRBJ1-2, with D hard to call. V lost 5 bases, J lost 3 bases, and 13 bases lay in between. Germline V gives CDR1 DFQATT, CDR2 SNEGSKA (reference sequence). The CDR3 consists of 13 residues. CDR3 sequence (DNA): TGCAGTGCTTGGGCGGAGGCGGACTATGGCTACACCTTC. This sequence encodes CSAWAEADYGYTF.

The chain employs TRBV7-2 and TRBJ2-1; D call uncertain. Between the trimmed V and J ends, which lost 1 base and 1 base, there was a span of 8 bases. The CDR3 runs to 15 residues. Germline V gene data show CDR1 as SGHTA and CDR2 as FQGNSA. The CDR3 spells CASSLVVTSYNEQFF. The DNA of the CDR3 is TGTGCCAGCAGCTTAGTGGTTACGTCCTACAATGAGCAGTTCTTC.

This clonotype was recorded a few times. The chain recombines TRBV11-2 with TRBJ2-3, with D tentatively TRBD1 or TRBD2 (5 bases each). The ends were cut back, 4 bases at V and 0 bases at J, with 8 bases in the middle. The CDR3 spans 14 residues. Germline V gives CDR1 SGHAT, CDR2 FQNNGV. DNA for the CDR3: TGTGCCAGCAGCTGGGGACCAAGCACAGATACGCAGTATTTT. This encodes CASSWGPSTDTQYF.

The rearrangement joins TRBV15 to TRBJ2-7; D remains unclear. The CDR3 length is 16 residues. V was pared by 0 bases and J by 3 bases, with 15 bases between. The V gene's germline CDR1 is LNHNV and CDR2 YYDKDF (reference sequence). CDR3 loop: CATSRDRQERFYEQYF. Written as DNA, the CDR3 is TGTGCCACCAGCAGAGATCGGCAGGAACGATTCTACGAGCAGTACTTC.

There are a few counts of this clonotype. This chain links TRBV10-3 with TRBJ2-1; 14 bases fit TRBD2. The CDR3 consists of 14 residues. After removal of 7 bases from V and 10 bases from J, the junction contained 6 bases not matched to a gene. Per germline, CDR1 ENHRY and CDR2 SYGVKD. The DNA of the CDR3 is TGTGCCATCAATCTAGGACTAGCGGGAGGCGAGCAGTTCTTC. Translation gives CAINLGLAGGEQFF.

This clonotype has more than one count but fewer than ten. The chain uses TRBV5-1 and TRBJ2-4; D is tentatively TRBD1 or TRBD2 (5 bases each). CDR3 length: 11 residues. Germline lookup yields CDR1 SGHRS and CDR2 YFSETQ. Trimming cost V 5 bases and J 6 bases, with 6 bases left between them. CDR3 residues: CASSGGNIQYF. CDR3 bases: TGCGCCAGCAGTGGGGGAAACATTCAGTACTTC.

On this clonotype: At one end the junction does not follow the germline gene, possibly because of a read error. The chain employs TRBV18 and TRBJ1-6; 8 nucleotides match TRBD1. From germline, CDR1 is KGHSH and CDR2 LQKENI. CDR3 length: 14 amino acids. CDR3 DNA sequence: TGTGCAAGCTCACCACCAGGGGGCTATTCACCCCTCCACTTT. Its protein is CASSPPGGYSPLHF. Variable domain in full (rest from reference TRBV18 and TRBJ1-6): NAGVMQNPRHLVRRRGQEARLRCSPMKGHSHVYWYRQLPEEGLKFMVYLQKENIIDESGMPKERFSAEFPKEGPSILRIQQVVRGDSAAYFCASSPPGGYSPLHFGNGTRLTVT.